The 8 T cell receptor beta chains in this list originate from one sample, sequenced in a study of Tregs in tolerant kidney transplant recipients. Profiling relied on immunoSEQ multiplex PCR, and the TCRdb table lists in-frame clones only, not all of them. The data hold about 240,000 clones, with roughly four fifths observed a single time. Sample: CD4+ T cells from blood. All receptors derive from a human donor in good health.

This chain connects TRBV18 to TRBJ1-4; unclear D gene. There are 14 residues in the CDR3. V was trimmed by 2 bases and J by 4 bases, leaving 8 bases between them. Looked up from germline, CDR1 is KGHSH and CDR2 is LQKENI. CDR3: CASSPKGSNEKLFF. The CDR3 DNA reads as TGTGCCAGCTCACCAAAAGGGAGTAATGAAAAACTGTTTTTT.

J is TRBJ2-2 and V is TRBV27, with 7 nucleotides matching TRBD1. Trimming at V came to 2 bases and at J to 5 bases, leaving 5 bases not matched to a gene. CDR1 is MNHEY, CDR2 SMNVEV, per germline (reference sequence). This CDR3 contains 15 residues. The CDR3 protein is CASSLAQGWTGELFF. DNA for the CDR3: TGTGCCAGCAGTTTAGCACAGGGGTGGACCGGGGAGCTGTTTTTT.

The rearrangement joins TRBV18 to TRBJ2-6; 10 bases align to TRBD1. There are 17 residues in the CDR3. V was clipped by 4 bases and J by 0 bases; unmatched bases: 3. Germline V gives CDR1 KGHSH, CDR2 LQKENI. CDR3 protein: CASSLRTGGSGANVLTF. CDR3 sequence (DNA): TGTGCCAGCTCACTACGGACAGGGGGCTCTGGGGCCAACGTCCTGACTTTC.

This clone was seen only a few times. J is TRBJ2-7 and V is TRBV10-1; D uncertain. The CDR3 has 11 amino acids. The V gene lost 3 bases and the J gene lost 3 bases, with 3 bases spanning the gap. Germline lookup yields CDR1 WNHNN and CDR2 SYGVQD (reference sequence). The CDR3 sequence: CASSDNYEQYF. The CDR3 DNA sequence: TGCGCCAGCAGTGACAACTACGAGCAGTACTTC.

The genes are TRBV2 and TRBJ1-1; no reliable D call. The CDR3 covers 12 residues. Per the germline V gene, CDR1 is SNHLY and CDR2 is FYNNEI. The V end lost 7 bases, the J end lost 0 bases, and 6 bases lay between the germline ends. The CDR3 protein is CASTSLNTEAFF. The CDR3 DNA reads TGTGCCAGCACTTCCTTGAACACTGAAGCTTTCTTT.

The V gene is TRBV27, the J gene TRBJ1-2, with 10 bases fitting TRBD1. Germline-derived CDR1 and CDR2 are MNHEY and SMNVEV (reference sequence). V gave up 7 bases and J gave up 0 bases; unmatched junction bases: 11. There are 17 residues in the CDR3. The CDR3: CASKGLGTGEANYGYTF. In nucleotides, the CDR3 is TGTGCCAGCAAGGGCCTTGGGACAGGGGAAGCTAACTATGGCTACACCTTC.

CDR3 sequence reads: CASSLEPGATNEKLFF. The DNA of the CDR3 is TGCGCCAGCAGCTTGGAGCCAGGAGCAACTAATGAAAAACTGTTTTTT. This chain connects TRBV5-1 to TRBJ1-4; the D is unclear. Germline CDR1 reads SGHRS; CDR2 reads YFSETQ. This CDR3 spans 16 amino acids. V dropped 0 bases and J dropped 0 bases, with 9 bases sitting between them.

V is TRBV5-1 and J is TRBJ2-7, with D tentatively TRBD1 (6 bases). CDR1 is SGHRS and CDR2 is YFSETQ in the germline V gene. Trimming took off 3 bases at V and 3 bases at J, with 13 bases between the two ends. The CDR3 is 14 residues long. The CDR3 here is CASSYGQLDYEQYF. The DNA for the CDR3 is TGCGCCAGCAGCTATGGACAGCTCGACTACGAGCAGTACTTC.